The 7 T cell receptor beta chains below all came from one sample that was sequenced in a study of CD8 T cells in Susac syndrome. Random hexamers were used to reverse transcribe the RNA input (about 0.45 to 1 ug). TCRdb redid the calling of the immunoSEQ multiplex PCR reads with MiXCR, one entry per CDR3 protein. This sample has around 70,000 distinct CDR3 sequences, with approximately 96% found just once. Sequencing input: CD8+ T cells from PBMCs. These receptors all stem from a human donor with multiple sclerosis.

This rearrangement joins TRBV27 to TRBJ2-7; D possibly corresponds to TRBD1 (6 bases). Germline CDR1 MNHEY, CDR2 SMNVEV (reference sequence). V lost 6 bases and J 6 bases, leaving 9 bases between the germline ends. The CDR3 totals 11 residues. CDR3 sequence reads: CASSTGTEQYF. CDR3 sequence (DNA): TGTGCCAGCAGCACAGGGACCGAGCAGTACTTC.

This clonotype was seen a single time. The chain employs TRBV12-3 or TRBV12-4 and TRBJ1-1; no definite D call. The CDR3 runs to 14 residues. With 8 bases removed from V and 0 bases from J, the gap between germline ends came to 13 bases. DNA of the CDR3: TGTGCCAGCTGCTGCCAGGTCATGAACACTGAAGCTTTCTTT. Residues: CASCCQVMNTEAFF.

The chain links TRBV24-1 to TRBJ2-3; 8 bases map to TRBD1. Trimming removed 3 bases from V and 4 bases from J; junction bases left unmatched: 11. Germline CDR1 KGHDR, CDR2 SFDVKD. The CDR3 loop spans 17 amino acids. CDR3 amino acids: CATSDPRQGKWSDTQYF. The CDR3 DNA is TGTGCCACCAGTGATCCCCGACAGGGGAAGTGGTCAGATACGCAGTATTTT.

Worth noting for this clonotype: An end of the junction differs from the germline gene, which may be a read error. The chain uses TRBV30 and TRBJ2-1; no definite D call. The CDR3 runs 13 residues. Germline loops: CDR1 GTSNPN, CDR2 SVGIG (reference sequence). In DNA, the CDR3 is TGTGCCTGGAGACACACCTCCAACAATGAGCAGTTCTTC. This translates into CAWRHTSNNEQFF.

The genes are TRBV20-1 and TRBJ2-1, with 9 bases fitting TRBD1. Germline CDR1 is DFQATT and CDR2 is SNEGSKA (reference sequence). CDR3 size: 17 residues. The V segment lost 6 bases and the J segment 7 bases; nucleotides outside the gene matches: 19. The CDR3 loop reads CSAAHLQGALISNEQFF. The CDR3 DNA is TGCAGTGCAGCACATCTACAGGGGGCGCTTATTTCGAATGAGCAGTTCTTC.

CDR3 nucleotide sequence: TGTGCCAGCAGTTACAAGGGGTTCTCTGGGGCCAACGTCCTGACTTTC. It specifies CASSYKGFSGANVLTF. The chain combines TRBV6-2 or TRBV6-3 with TRBJ2-6; D might be TRBD1 (5 bases). The CDR3 has 16 amino acids. Germline CDR1 reads MNHEY; CDR2 reads SVGEGT. Trimming took 2 bases from V and 0 from J, leaving 8 bases between them.

The chain uses TRBV6-5 and TRBJ1-2, with D possibly being TRBD1 (6 bases). The CDR3 covers 16 residues. Trimming shortened V by 2 bases and J by 2 bases, and 15 bases separated the two germline ends. Per germline, CDR1 MNHEY and CDR2 SVGAGI. CDR3: CASSYGPGGRNYGYTF. The DNA for the CDR3 is TGTGCCAGCAGTTACGGTCCGGGGGGCAGGAACTATGGCTACACCTTC.